This is a list of T cell receptor beta chains from one sample in a study of blood T cell repertoires in COVID-19. TCRdb's table, derived via immunoSEQ multiplex PCR, lists solely in-frame clones and lacks some. The sample has 250,000 to 400,000 clones; about 90% are singletons. The sequencing sample was made of peripheral blood. Receptors originate from a woman between 25 and 40 years old with COVID-19, enrolled during active disease. The CDR3 runs from the conserved cysteine through the conserved F or W. D genes are given only for firm matches. The size field is filled for only some rows; it gives once, few, many or a size class.

d_call j_call clone_size v_call cdr3_nt cdr3_aa
TRBD1 TRBJ1-5 NA TRBV7-8 TGTGCCAGCAGCCCATTGACAGGGTGGGGCAATCAGCCCCAGCATTTT CASSPLTGWGNQPQHF
NA TRBJ1-2 once TRBV18 TGTGCCAGCTCACCAGCAGGGCAAGGAGGCTACACCTTC CASSPAGQGGYTF
NA TRBJ1-1 once TRBV6-1 TGTGCCAGCAGTGAATCGGGGAACACTGAAGCTTTCTTT CASSESGNTEAFF
TRBD1 TRBJ1-5 NA TRBV10-1 TGCGCCAGCAGAGAGATCCGGGACAGGGACAATCAGCCCCAGCATTTT CASREIRDRDNQPQHF
TRBD2 TRBJ2-5 NA TRBV7-2 TGTGCCAGCAGCTTAGCGAGACTAGCGGGAGGGCCAGAAGAGACCCAGTACTTC CASSLARLAGGPEETQYF
TRBD1 TRBJ2-5 NA TRBV2 TGTGCCAGCAGACCGGGACAGCCTATCCAAGAGACCCAGTACTTC CASRPGQPIQETQYF
TRBD1 TRBJ1-3 NA TRBV5-1 TGCGCCAGCAGCGACCGGGACAGGGCCGGAAACACCATATATTTT CASSDRDRAGNTIYF
TRBD2 TRBJ2-1 NA TRBV30 TGTGCCTGGAGTGGCCGATGGTCTAGCGGGAGGCCTAGCTCCTACAATGAGCAGTTCTTC CAWSGRWSSGRPSSYNEQFF
NA TRBJ2-6 NA TRBV5-4 TGTGCCAGCAGCTATGACAGGCGCTCTGGGGCCAACGTCCTGACTTTC CASSYDRRSGANVLTF
NA TRBJ2-7 few TRBV6-5 TGTGCCAGCAGCCCACTAGGATACTACGAGCAGTACTTC CASSPLGYYEQYF
TRBD2 TRBJ2-1 NA TRBV19 TGTGCCAGTGCCCCCTTACTGATTTACGGGACTAGCGGGATGGTCCACGATGAGCAGTTCTTC CASAPLLIYGTSGMVHDEQFF
NA TRBJ2-7 NA TRBV2 TGTGCCAGCAGTGTGGCTGGCTACGAGCAGTACTTC CASSVAGYEQYF
NA TRBJ2-6 NA TRBV19 TGTGCCAGTAGTATTTCCGAGGCTGGGGCCAACGTCCTGACTTTC CASSISEAGANVLTF
NA TRBJ2-5 NA TRBV11-2 TGTGCCAGCAGCTTAGTGGCAGGGATCCAAGAGACCCAGTACTTC CASSLVAGIQETQYF
NA TRBJ1-3 NA TRBV5-1 TGCGCCAGCAGCTTGGAGCCTCGGGGACATTCCTCCTCTGGAAACACCATATATTTT CASSLEPRGHSSSGNTIYF
TRBD1 TRBJ2-3 NA TRBV5-1 TGCGCCAGCAGCCTACAGGGGAGTGTACAGTATTTT CASSLQGSVQYF
TRBD2 TRBJ2-1 once TRBV19 TGTGCCAGTAATAGCGGGAACCACAATGAGCAGTTCTTC CASNSGNHNEQFF
NA TRBJ1-2 NA TRBV5-8 TGTGCCAGCAGCCCTGGGACATCCGTTCTTAACTATGGCTACACCTTC CASSPGTSVLNYGYTF
TRBD1 TRBJ1-2 NA TRBV29-1 TGCAGCGACGGGGGACAGGGGACCCACTATGGCTACACCTTC CSDGGQGTHYGYTF
TRBD1 TRBJ1-5 NA TRBV5-8 TGTGCCAGCAGCTTGGCAGGGACAGGGAATCAGCCCCAGCATTTT CASSLAGTGNQPQHF
NA TRBJ2-6 NA TRBV7-3 TGTGCCAGCAGCTCGACAGTGAGACTCCCCTCTGGGGCCAACGTCCTGACTTTC CASSSTVRLPSGANVLTF
NA TRBJ1-4 few TRBV5-4 TGTGCCAGCAGCCGGGAGGTAGCGGCAACTAATGAAAAACTGTTTTTT CASSREVAATNEKLFF
NA TRBJ1-2 NA TRBV29-1 TGCAGCGTTGCACGGGGTCCGGACTATGGCTACACCTTC CSVARGPDYGYTF
TRBD1 TRBJ1-2 many TRBV10-3 TGTGCCATCCATGATCTCCGGCAGGGACAGGCTGGTGGCTACACCTTC CAIHDLRQGQAGGYTF
NA TRBJ2-7 NA TRBV15 TGTGCCACCAGCTACGACCCTGACAGGTACGAGCAGTACTTC CATSYDPDRYEQYF
NA TRBJ1-2 NA TRBV27 TGTGCCAGCAGCCAAGGGCATTCTCGGGGAGCCTATGGCTACACCTTC CASSQGHSRGAYGYTF
NA TRBJ2-5 NA TRBV7-3 TGTGCCAGCAGCTTTCAGGGTATGGGGGAGACCCAGTACTTC CASSFQGMGETQYF
NA TRBJ1-1 NA TRBV27 TGTGCCAGCAGTTTGAAGCCACTGATGAACACTGAAGCTTTCTTT CASSLKPLMNTEAFF
NA TRBJ2-7 NA TRBV4-2 TGTGCCAGCAGCCAATCCATCAGGGTGGCCGAGCAGTACTTC CASSQSIRVAEQYF
NA TRBJ1-2 NA TRBV28 TGTGCCAGCAGTTTGCCACCAGCGGGGGACTTATCAGGTAGCTATGGCTACACCTTC CASSLPPAGDLSGSYGYTF
NA TRBJ1-5 NA TRBV2 TGTGCCAGCAGTGAAGCGGGGGGAAACAATCAGCCCCAGCATTTT CASSEAGGNNQPQHF
TRBD1 TRBJ1-3 NA TRBV29-1 TGCAGCGTTGCGCAGGGGGCTATCATATATTTT CSVAQGAIIYF
NA TRBJ1-2 NA TRBV7-6 TGTGCCAGCAGCTTAGCGATTTCCGCAGGGCCCTATGGCTACACCTTC CASSLAISAGPYGYTF
TRBD1 TRBJ2-5 once TRBV9 TGTGCCAGCAGCTTCTGGACAGGGGGCCAAGAGACCCAGTACTTC CASSFWTGGQETQYF
NA TRBJ1-3 NA TRBV7-8 TGTGCCAGCAGCTTAGATTCCGGTGAAAAGTCTGGAAACACCATATATTTT CASSLDSGEKSGNTIYF
TRBD2 TRBJ2-7 NA TRBV30 TGTGCCTGGAGTGTCACGGGGGGGGAGCAGTACTTC CAWSVTGGEQYF
TRBD1 TRBJ2-1 NA TRBV15 TGTGCCACCAGCAGGGACAGGTCCCATGAGCAGTTCTTC CATSRDRSHEQFF
NA TRBJ2-7 NA TRBV18 TGTGCCAGCTCCTCGGAGGGGGGAGGGCCATCGGTCGAGCAGTACTTC CASSSEGGGPSVEQYF
NA TRBJ1-1 NA TRBV18 TGTGCCAGCTCACCTTTCAATCAGGCGGCAGGGGCTGGTATGGAAGCTTTCTTT CASSPFNQAAGAGMEAFF
NA TRBJ2-5 NA TRBV4-1 TGCGCCAGCAGCCAAGCCCCACAGGATCTAGAGACCCAGTACTTC CASSQAPQDLETQYF
TRBD2 TRBJ2-1 NA TRBV7-9 TGTGCCAGCAGCCTATTAACTAGCGGAGATAACTACAATGAGCAGTTCTTC CASSLLTSGDNYNEQFF
NA TRBJ1-2 once TRBV20-1 TGCAGTGCCCGCGACTATGGCTACACCTTC CSARDYGYTF
TRBD2 TRBJ2-3 NA TRBV6-5 TGTGCCAGTCAACGGGACTACACAGATACGCAGTATTTT CASQRDYTDTQYF
TRBD1 TRBJ1-3 NA TRBV28 TGTGCCAGCAGTTTCCAGGGGGCCCTCTCTGGAAACACCATATATTTT CASSFQGALSGNTIYF
TRBD2 TRBJ2-5 NA TRBV11-2 TGTGCCAGCAGCCTAGGACTAGCGGGAGAGACCCAGTACTTC CASSLGLAGETQYF
NA TRBJ1-1 NA TRBV14 TGTGCCAGCAGCCAAGGAGGGGGAGTGGGTGAAGCTTTCTTT CASSQGGGVGEAFF
TRBD2 TRBJ2-7 once TRBV7-3 TGTGCCAGCAGCTTATTAGCGGGAGAGGGCGAGCAGTACTTC CASSLLAGEGEQYF
TRBD2 TRBJ2-1 NA TRBV7-2 TGTGCCAGCAGTCGGACTAGCGGATCCTACAATGAGCAGTTCTTC CASSRTSGSYNEQFF
TRBD2 TRBJ2-3 NA TRBV10-3 TGTGCCATCAGCCTAGCGGGAGTTGGTACAGATACGCAGTATTTT CAISLAGVGTDTQYF
TRBD1 TRBJ1-5 NA TRBV15 TGTGCCACCAGCAGAGATACAGGGGGGCGTAGCAATCAGCCCCAGCATTTT CATSRDTGGRSNQPQHF
NA TRBJ1-2 few TRBV10-3 TGTGCCATCAGTGAGTCTTCGGGGGAGGCTGGCTACACCTTC CAISESSGEAGYTF
TRBD1 TRBJ1-2 NA TRBV28 TGTGCCAGCAGTCCCGGACAGGATAACTATGGCTACACCTTC CASSPGQDNYGYTF
TRBD1 TRBJ2-1 NA TRBV27 TGTGCCAGCAGATCAGACAGGGTCAGTGAGCAGTTCTTC CASRSDRVSEQFF
TRBD1 TRBJ2-4 NA TRBV5-1 TGCGCCAGCAGCTTGGGACGCCGGACAGGACCTTTAGCCAAAAACATTCAGTACTTC CASSLGRRTGPLAKNIQYF
NA TRBJ1-1 NA TRBV10-3 TGTGCCATCAGTGAGTCGGATTGGGCGGGAAAAGGGTTAATGAACACTGAAGCTTTCTTT CAISESDWAGKGLMNTEAFF